This T cell receptor beta chain was recovered during a study of memory CD4+ T cells and cytomegalovirus serostatus. The sort gate was single viable CD3+CD4+CD8-CD45RO+ cells for memory CD4+ T cells. The table came from immunoSEQ multiplex PCR; TCRdb's copy has only in-frame clones and leaves some out. This sample has 45,000 to 70,000 clones, with 82% found just once. Sequencing was done on a sample of memory CD4+ T cells from blood. The TCR was taken from an adult in good health and CMV-seronegative. Some clones in this sample may be carry-over from other donors' samples.

The DNA of the CDR3 is TGTGCCTGGAGGGGACTTCAGTTCAGCTCCTATAATTCACCCCTCCACTTT. Encoded protein: CAWRGLQFSSYNSPLHF. The chain has TRBV30 and TRBJ1-6; a weak D match, TRBD1 (5 bases). Germline lookup yields CDR1 GTSNPN and CDR2 SVGIG (reference sequence). With 3 bases removed from V and 0 bases from J, the gap between germline ends came to 15 bases. The length of the CDR3 is 17 residues.